Shown below are 16 T cell receptor beta chains from a single sample sequenced in a study of prognosis after radiotherapy for stage I lung cancer. With two-round multiplex PCR, TCR beta CDR3 sequences were amplified from genomic DNA. Primers specific to each TRBV and TRBJ gene drove first-round PCR. TCRdb independently ran MiXCR on the multiplex PCR reads; one entry per CDR3 protein. In the table there are fewer than 40,000 distinct CDR3 sequences, about 32% of which are singletons. Material: PBMCs, obtained before or after stereotactic body radiation therapy (not recorded which). These receptors came from a donor over 45 with non-small cell lung cancer.

Comments on this clonotype: A much larger clonotype is one base distant, so this may be a read error. The J gene is TRBJ2-5, the V gene TRBV20-1; the match to TRBD2 covers 8 bases. V gave up 8 bases and J gave up 9 bases; unmatched junction bases: 5. CDR3 length equals 10 residues. Germline CDR1 and CDR2: DFQATT and SNEGSKA (reference sequence). Here the CDR3 reads CSWQRGPQYF. The CDR3, as DNA: TGCAGTTGGCAGCGGGGGCCCCAGTACTTC.

This clonotype has at least ten counts. The CDR3, as DNA: TGTGCCAGCAGGGGGGGCGCAGATACGCAGTATTTT. Translation: CASRGGADTQYF. The rearrangement links TRBV7-2 to TRBJ2-3, with D tentatively TRBD1 or TRBD2 (6 bases each). V was cut by 6 bases and J by 4 bases, with 8 bases left in between. This CDR3 is built from 12 residues. CDR1 is SGHTA, CDR2 FQGNSA, per germline.

This clonotype was counted many times. The chain joins TRBV20-1 to TRBJ1-5, with 10 bases lining up with TRBD1. The V and J ends lost 0 bases and 3 bases, in that order; junction bases with no gene match: 8. Germline CDR1 is DFQATT and CDR2 is SNEGSKA (reference sequence). This CDR3 spans 17 amino acids. The CDR3 DNA follows: TGCAGTGCTAGAGATCTAAGACAGGGGGCGCACAATCAGCCCCAGCATTTT. Its translation: CSARDLRQGAHNQPQHF.

Details on this clonotype: The conserved final phenylalanine or tryptophan is absent from the CDR3, which likely points to a read error. It is unclear where the CDR3 begins or ends on the DNA, so no DNA is shown, and the CDR3 is as TCRdb lists it. The chain joins TRBV12-3 or TRBV12-4 to TRBJ1-2; the table's D call of TRBD1 was not tested on the DNA. The CDR3 is 13 residues long, ends included. This CDR3 is CASSGTGGYGYTI.

This clonotype came up many times. J is TRBJ2-3 and V is TRBV6-5, with unresolved D. In germline, CDR1 is MNHEY, CDR2 SVGAGI. Trimming removed 4 bases from V and 5 bases from J, with 13 bases in between. The CDR3 loop spans 14 amino acids. CDR3 coding DNA: TGTGCCAGCAGTTTCTCTCGGGTGGAAGATACGCAGTATTTT. Amino acid sequence: CASSFSRVEDTQYF.

This clonotype was counted many times. The chain links TRBV5-1 to TRBJ2-2, with TRBD2 as a possible D gene (7 bases). The CDR3 contains 16 residues. The germline V gene has CDR1 SGHRS and CDR2 YFSETQ. V lost 4 bases to trimming and J lost 5 bases, with 18 bases between them. The CDR3 is CASSETGGVRTGELFF. The DNA for the CDR3 is TGCGCCAGCAGCGAGACGGGGGGCGTGAGAACCGGGGAGCTGTTTTTT.

This clonotype was observed at least ten times. The J gene is TRBJ2-1, the V gene TRBV3-1, with D possibly matching TRBD2 (6 bases). The V gene lost 3 bases and the J gene lost 5 bases, with 11 bases spanning the gap. CDR1 is LGHDT, CDR2 YNNKEL, per germline (reference sequence). The CDR3 consists of 14 residues. CDR3 nucleotides: TGTGCCAGCAGCCAGGCGGGACTGGACAATGAGCAGTTCTTC. Amino acids: CASSQAGLDNEQFF.

The sample holds many counts of this clonotype. The chain employs TRBV11-2 and TRBJ2-5; a weak D match, TRBD1 (5 bases). The CDR3 sequence is 15 residues long. The germline V gene encodes CDR1 SGHAT and CDR2 FQNNGV. V lost 1 base to trimming and J lost 11 bases, with 20 bases between them. CDR3 DNA sequence: TGTGCCAGCAGCTTAGGGGGCCGGCAGAGTGGGCGTCAGTACTTC. The encoded protein is CASSLGGRQSGRQYF.

This clonotype was observed many times. The rearrangement joins TRBV4-3 to TRBJ1-1; the match to TRBD1 covers 7 bases. V dropped 4 bases and J dropped 5; count of bases not matched to a gene: 7. The CDR3 totals 14 residues. Germline loops: CDR1 LGHNA, CDR2 YSLEER. The CDR3 coding sequence is TGCGCCAGCAGCCGACCGGGACAGAAGACTGAAGCTTTCTTT. Residues: CASSRPGQKTEAFF.

This clonotype was seen at least ten times. V usage is TRBV2 and J usage is TRBJ1-2; D uncertain. Germline CDR1 and CDR2: SNHLY and FYNNEI. With 5 bases removed from V and 4 bases from J, the gap between germline ends came to 8 bases. This CDR3 spans 12 amino acids. The CDR3 region is CASSLGFYGYTF. The CDR3 DNA sequence: TGTGCCAGCAGTCTAGGGTTCTATGGCTACACCTTC.

In the case of this clonotype: The junction shows a germline mismatch at one end, possibly a read error. The V gene is TRBV2, the J gene TRBJ1-6; D is undetermined. The CDR3 is 15 amino acids. From germline, CDR1 is SNHLY and CDR2 FYNNEI. In nucleotides, the CDR3 is TGTGCCTCCCTAGGCACCGGCGGGTATAATTCACACCTCCACTTT. This encodes CASLGTGGYNSHLHF.

This clonotype came up many times. The gene calls are TRBV6-5 and TRBJ1-5; D gene uncertain. Looked up from germline, CDR1 is MNHEY and CDR2 is SVGAGI. CDR3 size: 15 residues. The V and J ends lost 5 bases and 2 bases respectively, with 13 bases between them. CDR3 in amino acids: CASSGRSHGNQPQHF. CDR3 sequence (DNA): TGTGCCAGCAGTGGACGATCGCATGGCAATCAGCCCCAGCATTTT.

V is TRBV20-1 and J is TRBJ1-1; TRBD1 might be the D (6 bases). CDR1 and CDR2 (germline): DFQATT, SNEGSKA (reference sequence). The CDR3 length is 12 residues. V gave up 5 bases and J gave up 1 base, with 8 bases separating them. The CDR3 sequence: CSARGGNTEAFF. Here the CDR3 DNA reads TGCAGTGCTCGAGGGGGGAACACTGAAGCTTTCTTT.

The chain is built from TRBV5-1 and TRBJ2-3, with 7 positions matching TRBD1. Germline assignment: CDR1 SGHRS and CDR2 YFSETQ. V gave up 5 bases and J gave up 12 bases; unmatched junction bases: 15. This CDR3 is 14 amino acids long. DNA for the CDR3: TGCGCCAGCAGATTTACAGGGGTTGGAGGTACACAGTATTTT. Protein product: CASRFTGVGGTQYF.

Notes on this clonotype: A much larger clone lies one base from this, so it may be a read error. V usage is TRBV10-3 and J usage is TRBJ2-1; the D gene is possibly TRBD2 (5 bases). Trimming pared 4 bases from V and 1 base from J, leaving 11 bases between. From germline, CDR1 is ENHRY and CDR2 SYGVKD. This CDR3 is 15 amino acids long. In DNA form, the CDR3 reads TGTGCCATCAGTGTACTAAGGAGGTCCTACAATGAGCAGTTCTTC. Encoded protein: CAISVLRRSYNEQFF.

This clonotype was detected ten times or more. CDR3 sequence (DNA): TGTGCCAGCAGCGCGACAGGGGGCCCTGGTTCACCCCTCCACTTT. Translating it yields CASSATGGPGSPLHF. The genes are TRBV7-3 and TRBJ1-6; TRBD1 aligns across 10 bases. This CDR3 contains 15 residues. CDR1 and CDR2 from the germline V gene are SGHTA and FQGTGA. Trimming removed 5 bases from V and 9 bases from J; junction bases left unmatched: 7.